Following are 28 T cell receptor beta chains from one sample sequenced in a study of cytomegalovirus exposure and HLA in healthy donors. Use of 60 Vbeta and 13 Jbeta primers characterized the PCR. TCRdb's table, derived via immunoSEQ multiplex PCR, lists solely in-frame clones and lacks some. The profile shows approximately 190,000 clones, roughly 80% of them singletons. The sample comprised PBMCs. Every receptor here comes from a man in his fifties in good health and CMV-seronegative.

For the CDR3, the DNA is TGTGCCAGCAGCCAGACAGGGGTTAAGGACTACACCTTC. Its translation is CASSQTGVKDYTF. This chain uses TRBV5-4 with TRBJ1-2; 8 nucleotides align to TRBD1. CDR1 and CDR2 (germline): SGHNT, YYREEE (reference sequence). The CDR3 is 13 amino acids. J was trimmed by 10 bases and V by 4 bases; bases with no gene match: 9.

This clone was picked up one time. V usage is TRBV10-1 and J usage is TRBJ2-1; TRBD1 is a possible D gene (6 bases). Trimming cost V 9 bases and J 5 bases, with 11 bases left between them. The CDR3 extends over 12 amino acids. CDR1 and CDR2 (germline): WNHNN, SYGVQD (reference sequence). CDR3 region: CASYRDHNEQFF. DNA of the CDR3: TGCGCCAGTTACAGGGACCACAATGAGCAGTTCTTC.

This chain joins TRBV5-5 and TRBJ2-2; possibly TRBD1 for D (5 bases). Germline V gene sequence: CDR1 SGHKS, CDR2 YYEKEE (reference sequence). This CDR3 contains 15 residues. V was cut by 0 bases and J by 6 bases, with 12 bases left in between. CDR3 nucleotides: TGTGCCAGCAGCTTGGCAGGGTCGGCACCCGGGGAGCTGTTTTTT. Translated: CASSLAGSAPGELFF.

The chain recombines TRBV4-3 with TRBJ1-1, with D possibly TRBD1 on 5 matching bases. The germline gives CDR1 LGHNA, CDR2 YSLEER. This CDR3 has 15 residues. Trimming pared 0 bases from V and 1 base from J, leaving 9 bases between. CDR3 nucleotides: TGCGCCAGCAGCCAAGACCCAGACAGGAACACTGAAGCTTTCTTT. Translating gives CASSQDPDRNTEAFF.

Only one count was recorded for this clone. V gene TRBV6-5 combines with J gene TRBJ1-2, with D uncertain. Germline V gene sequence: CDR1 MNHEY, CDR2 SVGAGI. V was cut by 5 bases and J by 0 bases, with 7 bases left in between. The CDR3 totals 13 residues. The CDR3 reads CASSPTANYGYTF. The CDR3 DNA is TGTGCCAGCAGTCCAACAGCTAACTATGGCTACACCTTC.

The chain uses TRBV4-3 and TRBJ2-3, with TRBD2 matching over 8 bases. V dropped 2 bases and J dropped 3; count of bases not matched to a gene: 4. CDR3 size: 15 residues. Germline-derived CDR1 and CDR2 are LGHNA and YSLEER. CDR3 coding DNA: TGCGCCAGCAGCCAAACCAGCGGGGGAACAGATACGCAGTATTTT. Protein: CASSQTSGGTDTQYF.

The gene calls are TRBV19 and TRBJ1-5, with 7 bases fitting TRBD1. Per germline, CDR1 LNHDA and CDR2 SQIVND (reference sequence). V gave up 2 bases and J gave up 11 bases; unmatched junction bases: 0. This CDR3 has 11 residues. This CDR3 reads CASSIQGAQHF. CDR3 coding DNA: TGTGCCAGTAGTATACAGGGGGCCCAGCATTTT.

The rearrangement joins TRBV7-8 to TRBJ1-5; 7 bases map to TRBD1. The CDR3 extends over 13 amino acids. J was trimmed by 4 bases and V by 4 bases; bases with no gene match: 1. Germline V lookup: CDR1 SGHVS, CDR2 FQNEAQ. CDR3 residues: CASSWDRNQPQHF. Here the CDR3 DNA reads TGTGCCAGCAGCTGGGACAGAAATCAGCCCCAGCATTTT.

The V gene is TRBV27, the J gene TRBJ1-5, with a weak D call TRBD1 (6 bases). The CDR3 is 15 residues long. Per the germline V gene, CDR1 is MNHEY and CDR2 is SMNVEV (reference sequence). Trimming pared 8 bases from V and 3 bases from J, leaving 17 bases between. The CDR3, as DNA: TGTGCCAGCCGCTCCGGACAGAGAGACAATCAGCCCCAGCATTTT. The encoded protein is CASRSGQRDNQPQHF.

The chain combines TRBV5-6 with TRBJ1-5; 7 bases are shared with TRBD1. The CDR3 length is 14 residues. In germline, CDR1 is SGHDT, CDR2 YYEEEE. Trimming removed 4 bases from V and 7 bases from J; junction bases left unmatched: 8. CDR3 residues: CASSRGGKVQPQHF. The CDR3 coding sequence is TGTGCCAGCAGCCGAGGGGGCAAGGTGCAGCCCCAGCATTTT.

The V and J genes are TRBV5-6 and TRBJ1-5; a possible D gene is TRBD1 (6 bases). Looked up from germline, CDR1 is SGHDT and CDR2 is YYEEEE. This CDR3 has 13 residues. Trimming shortened V by 4 bases and J by 4 bases, and 9 bases separated the two germline ends. The CDR3 bases are TGTGCCAGCAGCAGGACAGAGAATCAGCCCCAGCATTTT. Amino acid sequence: CASSRTENQPQHF.

This clone was detected only once. The V and J genes are TRBV19 and TRBJ2-7; 9 bases line up with TRBD1. The CDR3 totals 14 residues. After removal of 3 bases from V and 4 bases from J, the junction contained 4 bases not matched to a gene. From germline, CDR1 is LNHDA and CDR2 SQIVND (reference sequence). CDR3 sequence reads: CASSIGTGRYEQYF. CDR3 in DNA: TGTGCCAGTAGTATCGGGACAGGGCGGTACGAGCAGTACTTC. The entire variable domain, with the rest obtained from reference TRBV19 and TRBJ2-7, is as follows: DGGITQSPKYLFRKEGQNVTLSCEQNLNHDAMYWYRQDPGQGLRLIYYSQIVNDFQKGDIAEGYSVSREKKESFPLTVTSAQKNPTAFYLCASSIGTGRYEQYFGPGTRLTVT.

This clone was seen only a few times. The J gene is TRBJ1-5, the V gene TRBV27; possible D gene TRBD1, 5 bases. Trimming removed 5 bases from V and 3 bases from J, with 17 bases in between. This CDR3 has 16 residues. Germline V gene sequence: CDR1 MNHEY, CDR2 SMNVEV (reference sequence). As DNA, the CDR3 is TGTGCCAGCAGTCCTTGGGGGGGATCATACAATCAGCCCCAGCATTTT. The encoded protein is CASSPWGGSYNQPQHF.

The CDR3 spells CASSLSTPGQTLGSNYGYTF. The CDR3 DNA is TGTGCCAGCAGCCTCAGCACTCCGGGACAGACTTTAGGCTCTAACTATGGCTACACCTTC. J is TRBJ1-2 and V is TRBV4-2, with 7 bases that match TRBD1. The CDR3 contains 20 residues. V trimming: 4 bases; J trimming: 0 bases; junction bases outside the gene matches: 20. CDR1 and CDR2 from the germline V gene are LGHNA and YNFKEQ.

This chain links TRBV27 with TRBJ2-7, with D possibly being TRBD1 (6 bases). Germline loops: CDR1 MNHEY, CDR2 SMNVEV (reference sequence). This CDR3 has 16 amino acids. V was shortened by 2 bases and J by 2 bases, with 16 bases between the two germline ends. CDR3 nucleotide sequence: TGTGCCAGCAGTTTAGTTGGAACAGGGCAAGCCTACGAGCAGTACTTC. Amino acids: CASSLVGTGQAYEQYF.

The chain uses TRBV6-4 and TRBJ2-5; no definite D call. The J call is doubtful: the DNA matches TRBJ2-7 better. The germline CDR1 and CDR2 sequences are MRHNA and SNTAGT. This CDR3 is built from 14 residues. DNA for the CDR3: TGTGCCAGCAGTGACTCTGAGGTTCTCTACGAGCAGTACTTC. Protein product: CASSDSEVLYEQYF.

This chain joins TRBV4-3 and TRBJ2-2; D unclear. CDR3 length: 12 residues. Trimming removed 2 bases from V and 7 bases from J, with 5 bases in between. Germline V gene sequence: CDR1 LGHNA, CDR2 YSLEER. CDR3 nucleotides: TGCGCCAGCAGCCAATATAGCGGGGAGCTGTTTTTT. Residues: CASSQYSGELFF.

The V call is TRBV7-6, the J call TRBJ2-7; the match to TRBD1 covers 11 bases. Per the germline V gene, CDR1 is SGHVS and CDR2 is FNYEAQ. This CDR3 comprises 15 residues. V dropped 1 base and J dropped 3; count of bases not matched to a gene: 2. CDR3 DNA sequence: TGTGCCAGCAGCTTAGAGGGGACAGGGGGCTACGAGCAGTACTTC. Translated: CASSLEGTGGYEQYF.

The chain carries TRBV11-2 and TRBJ2-3; 10 bases are a match to TRBD2. Germline CDR1 is SGHAT and CDR2 is FQNNGV. V dropped 5 bases and J dropped 2; count of bases not matched to a gene: 4. The CDR3 sequence is 15 residues long. In nucleotides, the CDR3 is TGTGCCAGCAGCATTACTAGCGGGGACACAGATACGCAGTATTTT. Translated: CASSITSGDTDTQYF.

On this clone: This CDR3 is also generated by other DNA sequences in the sample. V and J are TRBV10-3 and TRBJ1-3; D not resolved. The CDR3 has 12 residues. Deletions cut 6 bases from V and 4 bases from J, with 7 bases between. Germline V lookup: CDR1 ENHRY, CDR2 SYGVKD. In DNA form, the CDR3 reads TGTGCCATCAGCGGAGCCGGAAACACCATATATTTT. Its translation: CAISGAGNTIYF.

The chain links TRBV9 to TRBJ2-6; D gene ambiguous. Germline V lookup: CDR1 SGDLS, CDR2 YYNGEE. The CDR3 extends over 14 amino acids. Trimming took off 4 bases at V and 2 bases at J, with 7 bases between the two ends. The CDR3 protein is CASSTAAGANVLTF. The CDR3 DNA reads TGTGCCAGCAGCACCGCGGCTGGGGCCAACGTCCTGACTTTC.

This chain links TRBV7-2 with TRBJ1-3; perhaps TRBD1 as D (6 bases). The V end was cut by 5 bases, the J end by 4 bases, with 9 bases between. The CDR3 covers 13 residues. CDR1 and CDR2 from the germline V gene are SGHTA and FQGNSA. This CDR3 reads CASSQGLGNTIYF. CDR3 bases: TGTGCCAGCAGCCAGGGGCTGGGAAACACCATATATTTT.

This clone has a handful of counts. The V and J genes are TRBV7-2 and TRBJ1-5, with TRBD1 as a possible D gene (6 bases). The CDR3 spans 13 residues. V shed 4 bases and J shed 7 bases, with 11 bases lying between them. The germline V gene encodes CDR1 SGHTA and CDR2 FQGNSA. The CDR3 loop reads CASSSRGWQPQHF. CDR3 in DNA: TGTGCCAGCAGCTCCAGGGGATGGCAGCCCCAGCATTTT.

The V call is TRBV7-9, the J call TRBJ2-7, with D possibly TRBD1 on 6 matching bases. The CDR3 runs to 14 residues. Germline V gene sequence: CDR1 SEHNR, CDR2 FQNEAQ (reference sequence). V was clipped by 2 bases and J by 3 bases, with 11 bases between them. The CDR3 region has the DNA TGTGCCAGCAGCTTATTCGCCAGGGGCTACGAGCAGTACTTC. It specifies CASSLFARGYEQYF.

The rearrangement uses TRBV6-6 and TRBJ1-5, with 7 bases that match TRBD1. Germline values: CDR1 MNHNY, CDR2 SVGAGI (reference sequence). CDR3 size: 14 residues. V was pared by 4 bases and J by 6 bases, with 6 bases of the junction left unmatched. This CDR3 is CASSFGQAPQPQHF. The CDR3, as DNA: TGTGCCAGCAGTTTCGGACAGGCCCCTCAGCCCCAGCATTTT.

This clone was recorded a few times. The chain has TRBV7-2 and TRBJ2-7; TRBD2 aligns across 8 bases. From germline, CDR1 is SGHTA and CDR2 FQGNSA. V dropped 3 bases and J dropped 7; count of bases not matched to a gene: 8. The CDR3 has 14 residues. The CDR3 nucleotides are TGTGCCAGCAGCTTTAGCGGGGTCCGGGAAGAGCAGTACTTC. Translated: CASSFSGVREEQYF. The variable domain in full, with the rest retrieved from reference TRBV7-2 and TRBJ2-7, is GAGVSQSPSNKVTEKGKDVELRCDPISGHTALYWYRQSLGQGLEFLIYFQGNSAPDKSGLPSDRFSAERTGGSVSTLTIQRTQQEDSAVYLCASSFSGVREEQYFGPGTRLTVT.

This clone appeared a few times. The J gene is TRBJ1-1, the V gene TRBV6-5; the match to TRBD1 covers 8 bases. Unmatched junction bases numbered 10, after V lost 1 base and J lost 6 bases. This CDR3 region has 16 residues. Germline CDR1 and CDR2: MNHEY and SVGAGI. CDR3 nucleotides: TGTGCCAGCAGTTACTACACTGGACAGGGCAGGGCTGAAGCTTTCTTT. Protein: CASSYYTGQGRAEAFF.

CDR3 sequence: CASSQTSFGELFF. The CDR3 DNA reads TGCGCCAGCAGCCAAACTAGCTTCGGGGAGCTGTTTTTT. The chain combines TRBV4-3 with TRBJ2-2, with D tentatively TRBD2 (6 bases). CDR1 is LGHNA, CDR2 YSLEER, per germline. This CDR3 is 13 amino acids long. Deletions cut 2 bases from V and 7 bases from J, with 8 bases between.